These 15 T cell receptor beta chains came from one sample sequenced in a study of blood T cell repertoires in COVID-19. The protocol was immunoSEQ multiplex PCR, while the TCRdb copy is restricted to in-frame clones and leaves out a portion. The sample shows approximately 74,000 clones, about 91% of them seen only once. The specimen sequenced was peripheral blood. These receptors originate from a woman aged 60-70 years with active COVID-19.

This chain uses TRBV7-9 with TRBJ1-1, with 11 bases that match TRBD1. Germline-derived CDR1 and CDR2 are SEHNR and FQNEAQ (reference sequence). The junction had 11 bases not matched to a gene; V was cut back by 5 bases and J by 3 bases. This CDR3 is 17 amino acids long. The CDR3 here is CASSPGQGARWDTEAFF. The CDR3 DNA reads TGTGCCAGCAGCCCTGGACAGGGGGCGCGATGGGACACTGAAGCTTTCTTT.

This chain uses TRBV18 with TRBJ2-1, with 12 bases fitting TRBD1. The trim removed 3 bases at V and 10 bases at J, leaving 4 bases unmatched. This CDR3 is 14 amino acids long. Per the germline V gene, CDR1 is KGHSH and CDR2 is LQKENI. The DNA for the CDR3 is TGTGCCAGCTCACCGGGACAGGGGGCGCGGGAGCAGTTCTTC. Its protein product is CASSPGQGAREQFF.

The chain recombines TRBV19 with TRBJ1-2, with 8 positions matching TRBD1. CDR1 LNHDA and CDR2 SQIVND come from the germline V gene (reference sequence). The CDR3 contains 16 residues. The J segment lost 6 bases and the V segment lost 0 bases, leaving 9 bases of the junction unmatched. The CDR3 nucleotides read TGTGCCAGTAGTATAGATCAAATTCGGACAGGGAATGGCTACACCTTC. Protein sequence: CASSIDQIRTGNGYTF.

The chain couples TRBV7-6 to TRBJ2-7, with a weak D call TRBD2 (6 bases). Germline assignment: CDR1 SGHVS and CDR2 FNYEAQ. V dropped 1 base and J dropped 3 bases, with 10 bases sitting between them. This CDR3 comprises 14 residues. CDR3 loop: CASSLVPGVYEQYF. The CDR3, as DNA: TGTGCCAGCAGCTTAGTCCCGGGAGTCTACGAGCAGTACTTC.

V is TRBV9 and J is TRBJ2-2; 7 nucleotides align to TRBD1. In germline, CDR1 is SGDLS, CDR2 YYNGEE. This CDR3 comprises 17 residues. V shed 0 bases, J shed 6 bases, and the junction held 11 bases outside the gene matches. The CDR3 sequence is CASSVEIFRGYSGELFF. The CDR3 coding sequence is TGTGCCAGCAGCGTAGAAATCTTCAGGGGGTACTCCGGGGAGCTGTTTTTT.

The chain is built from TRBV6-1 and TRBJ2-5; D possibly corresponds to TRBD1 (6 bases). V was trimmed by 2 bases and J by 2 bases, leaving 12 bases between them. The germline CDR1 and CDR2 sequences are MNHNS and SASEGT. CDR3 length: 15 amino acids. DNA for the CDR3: TGTGCCAGCAGTGAAAGGGGGATCAGTCAAGAGACCCAGTACTTC. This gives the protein CASSERGISQETQYF.

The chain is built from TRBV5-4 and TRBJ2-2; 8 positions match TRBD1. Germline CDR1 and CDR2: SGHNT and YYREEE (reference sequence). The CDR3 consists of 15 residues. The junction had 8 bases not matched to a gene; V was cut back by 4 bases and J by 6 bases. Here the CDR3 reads CASSDGQGKPGELFF. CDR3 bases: TGTGCCAGCAGCGATGGACAGGGTAAGCCCGGGGAGCTGTTTTTT.

The CDR3 is CASKRAGGHNEQFF. In DNA, the CDR3 is TGTGCCAGCAAACGGGCGGGAGGGCACAATGAGCAGTTCTTC. The V call is TRBV27, the J call TRBJ2-1; 9 nucleotides match TRBD2. The CDR3 is 14 amino acids. Germline V lookup: CDR1 MNHEY, CDR2 SMNVEV (reference sequence). The V gene end was trimmed by 7 bases and the J gene end by 5 bases; junction bases not matched to a gene: 6.

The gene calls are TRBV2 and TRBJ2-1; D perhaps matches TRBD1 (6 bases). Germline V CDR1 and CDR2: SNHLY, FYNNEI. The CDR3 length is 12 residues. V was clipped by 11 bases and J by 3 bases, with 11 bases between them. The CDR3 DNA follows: TGTGCCTCCCAGGGGCTCTACAATGAGCAGTTCTTC. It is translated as CASQGLYNEQFF.

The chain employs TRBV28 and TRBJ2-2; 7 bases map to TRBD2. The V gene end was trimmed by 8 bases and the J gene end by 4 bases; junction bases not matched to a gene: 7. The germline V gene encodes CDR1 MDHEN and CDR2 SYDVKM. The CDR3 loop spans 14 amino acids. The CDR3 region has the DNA TGTGCCAGCGCGTTGGGAGGGGCCACCGGGGAGCTGTTTTTT. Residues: CASALGGATGELFF.

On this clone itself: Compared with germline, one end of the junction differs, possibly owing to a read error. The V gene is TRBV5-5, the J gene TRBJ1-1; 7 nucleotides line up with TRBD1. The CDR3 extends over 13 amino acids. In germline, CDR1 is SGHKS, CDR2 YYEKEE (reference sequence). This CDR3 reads CASSTPPRGEMLF. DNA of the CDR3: TGTGCCAGCAGCACCCCCCCCAGGGGGGAGATGCTCTTT.

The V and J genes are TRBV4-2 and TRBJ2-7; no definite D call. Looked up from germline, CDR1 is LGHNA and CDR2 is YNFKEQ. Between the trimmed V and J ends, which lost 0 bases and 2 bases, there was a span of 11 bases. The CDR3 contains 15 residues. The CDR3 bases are TGTGCCAGCAGCCAAGAGTCGGTTCCTACCTACGAGCAGTACTTC. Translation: CASSQESVPTYEQYF.

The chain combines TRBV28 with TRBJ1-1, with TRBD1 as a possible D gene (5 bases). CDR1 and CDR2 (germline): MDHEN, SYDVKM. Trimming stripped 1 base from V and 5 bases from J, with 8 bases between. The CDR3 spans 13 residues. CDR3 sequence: CASSLLGRTEAFF. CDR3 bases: TGTGCCAGCAGTTTATTGGGGCGGACTGAAGCTTTCTTT.

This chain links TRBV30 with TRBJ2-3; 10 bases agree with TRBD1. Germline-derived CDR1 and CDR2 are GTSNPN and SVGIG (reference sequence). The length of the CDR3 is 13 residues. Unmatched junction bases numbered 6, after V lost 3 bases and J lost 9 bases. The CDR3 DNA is TGTGCCTGGAGAGGAGGGACAGGGGTCACGCAGTATTTT. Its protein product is CAWRGGTGVTQYF.

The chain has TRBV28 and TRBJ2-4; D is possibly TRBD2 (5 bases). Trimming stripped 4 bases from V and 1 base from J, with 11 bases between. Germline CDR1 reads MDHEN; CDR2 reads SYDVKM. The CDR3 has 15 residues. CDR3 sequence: CASSSLERAKNIQYF. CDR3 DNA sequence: TGTGCCAGCAGTTCCCTAGAGCGGGCCAAAAACATTCAGTACTTC.